One and the same sample provided the 25 T cell receptor beta chains below, sequenced in a study of cytotoxic CD8 clonotypes in ibrutinib-treated CLL. The assay was immunoSEQ multiplex PCR, and TCRdb's table has in-frame clones only and misses some. The table has about 150,000 clones, approximately 80% seen once; the top ten hold about 4.7%. Sequencing was performed on PBMCs, taken after 24 months of ibrutinib treatment. All receptors come from a human donor with chronic lymphocytic leukemia.

The chain is built from TRBV13 and TRBJ2-2, with TRBD2 matching 8 bases. This CDR3 is built from 14 residues. The J segment lost 7 bases and the V segment lost 4 bases, leaving 5 bases of the junction unmatched. Looked up from germline, CDR1 is PRHDT and CDR2 is FYEKMQ (reference sequence). CDR3 DNA sequence: TGTGCCAGCAGCTCCTCGGGGGGGCGCGGGGAGCTGTTTTTT. It codes for CASSSSGGRGELFF.

The chain links TRBV28 to TRBJ2-2; TRBD1 agrees at 8 bases. Germline trimming cut 10 bases from V and 2 bases from J; bases unmatched to any gene: 6. This CDR3 comprises 14 residues. Germline values: CDR1 MDHEN, CDR2 SYDVKM. The CDR3 loop is CATGGPSNTGELFF. The CDR3 coding sequence is TGTGCCACAGGGGGCCCATCCAACACCGGGGAGCTGTTTTTT.

The CDR3 DNA follows: TGTGCCAGCAGACAACCTCTTGGGCTAGCGGAATTGGGCGAGCAGTACTTC. This encodes CASRQPLGLAELGEQYF. The chain combines TRBV27 with TRBJ2-7, with 7 bases aligning to TRBD2. Germline V gene data show CDR1 as MNHEY and CDR2 as SMNVEV (reference sequence). The V gene end was trimmed by 6 bases and the J gene end by 6 bases; junction bases not matched to a gene: 20. CDR3 length: 17 amino acids.

V is TRBV30 and J is TRBJ1-2; 12 bases agree with TRBD1. This CDR3 spans 16 amino acids. Germline V gene sequence: CDR1 GTSNPN, CDR2 SVGIG (reference sequence). The V segment lost 0 bases and the J segment 2 bases; nucleotides outside the gene matches: 4. CDR3 region: CAWSVRGQGANYGYTF. CDR3 sequence (DNA): TGTGCCTGGAGTGTACGGGGACAGGGGGCCAACTATGGCTACACCTTC.

The genes are TRBV7-2 and TRBJ1-2, with a possible D match to TRBD1 (5 bases). Trimming took off 4 bases at V and 6 bases at J, with 18 bases between the two ends. CDR1 is SGHTA and CDR2 is FQGNSA in the germline V gene. The CDR3 is 15 residues long. The CDR3: CASSSNSGGGDGYTF. The DNA for the CDR3 is TGTGCCAGCAGCTCTAATTCCGGGGGAGGGGATGGCTACACCTTC.

The V gene is TRBV6-1, the J gene TRBJ1-4, with D perhaps TRBD1 (6 bases). V was cut by 1 base and J by 7 bases, with 16 bases left in between. The germline V gene has CDR1 MNHNS and CDR2 SASEGT. CDR3 length: 16 amino acids. In DNA, the CDR3 is TGTGCCAGCAGTGAAGGGGTGGGGCAGGGGACTGAAAAACTGTTTTTT. Translated, it gives CASSEGVGQGTEKLFF.

This clone was counted a few times. This chain connects TRBV7-8 to TRBJ2-2, with 9 bases matching TRBD2. The CDR3 loop spans 16 amino acids. CDR1 is SGHVS, CDR2 FQNEAQ, per germline. Trimming took 1 base from V and 4 from J; bases not matched to a gene: 4. The CDR3 spells CASSLGASGTTGELFF. As DNA, the CDR3 is TGTGCCAGCAGCTTAGGGGCTAGCGGGACCACCGGGGAGCTGTTTTTT.

The V gene is TRBV2, the J gene TRBJ2-1, with 7 bases fitting TRBD2. Losses at the gene ends were 5 bases for V and 7 bases for J; bases not matched to a gene: 17. This CDR3 spans 17 amino acids. CDR1 is SNHLY, CDR2 FYNNEI, per germline. The CDR3 sequence is CASSTPRWGGRRNEQFF. The CDR3 nucleotides are TGTGCCAGCAGTACTCCCCGTTGGGGCGGGAGAAGGAATGAGCAGTTCTTC.

The rearrangement uses TRBV5-1 and TRBJ1-6; D gene ambiguous. CDR3 size: 14 residues. Per the germline V gene, CDR1 is SGHRS and CDR2 is YFSETQ. V lost 4 bases to trimming and J lost 7 bases, with 12 bases between them. The CDR3 reads CASSPGVPNSPLHF. The DNA for the CDR3 is TGCGCCAGCAGCCCCGGGGTCCCCAATTCACCCCTCCACTTT.

The rearrangement joins TRBV27 to TRBJ1-2, with D possibly TRBD1 on 6 matching bases. V was cut by 0 bases and J by 2 bases, with 10 bases left in between. Germline-derived CDR1 and CDR2 are MNHEY and SMNVEV (reference sequence). This CDR3 has 15 amino acids. In nucleotides, the CDR3 is TGTGCCAGCAGTTTATCCTGGACAGCCAACTATGGCTACACCTTC. Its translation: CASSLSWTANYGYTF.

The sample holds one count of this clone. Written as DNA, the CDR3 is TGTGCCAGCAGCTTACGGCCAGCGGGGGAAGAGACCCAGTACTTC. Translating it yields CASSLRPAGEETQYF. The V call is TRBV7-9, the J call TRBJ2-5, with 8 bases that match TRBD2. CDR1 and CDR2 from the germline V gene are SEHNR and FQNEAQ (reference sequence). Trimming at V came to 2 bases and at J to 3 bases, leaving 5 bases not matched to a gene. The CDR3 runs 15 residues.

CDR3 DNA sequence: TGTGCCAGCAGCTTAGCCCCGGGCCCGGATACGCAGTATTTT. This sequence encodes CASSLAPGPDTQYF. This chain uses TRBV7-6 with TRBJ2-3; D is unclear. This CDR3 has 14 residues. The germline V and J ends were trimmed by 0 bases and 6 bases, with 10 bases remaining between them. Germline-derived CDR1 and CDR2 are SGHVS and FNYEAQ.

The J gene is TRBJ2-7, the V gene TRBV18, with D possibly TRBD1 on 6 matching bases. The CDR3 sequence is 13 residues long. In germline, CDR1 is KGHSH, CDR2 LQKENI. V shed 6 bases and J shed 9 bases, with 18 bases lying between them. CDR3 in amino acids: CASSPGQDVGQYF. CDR3 sequence (DNA): TGTGCCAGCTCCCCGGGACAAGACGTAGGGCAGTACTTC.

V and J are TRBV11-2 and TRBJ1-6; a possible D gene is TRBD1 (5 bases). From germline, CDR1 is SGHAT and CDR2 FQNNGV. Trimming removed 1 base at V and 3 bases at J, with 16 bases between. The CDR3 covers 18 residues. The CDR3 DNA follows: TGTGCCAGCAGCTTAGGAGGGGCCACAGATTACTATAATTCACCCCTCCACTTT. This sequence encodes CASSLGGATDYYNSPLHF.

The chain combines TRBV18 with TRBJ1-2, with D possibly being TRBD1 (6 bases). This CDR3 region has 13 residues. Trimming pared 6 bases from V and 2 bases from J, leaving 10 bases between. Germline V gene data show CDR1 as KGHSH and CDR2 as LQKENI. Here the CDR3 DNA reads TGTGCCAGCTCCGAGGACAGAAACTATGGCTACACCTTC. Encoded protein: CASSEDRNYGYTF.

The J gene is TRBJ1-4, the V gene TRBV28; tentative D call: TRBD1 (6 bases). V gave up 7 bases and J gave up 5 bases, with 14 bases separating them. Germline CDR1 reads MDHEN; CDR2 reads SYDVKM. This CDR3 comprises 14 residues. CDR3 amino acids: CASKIGGANEKLFF. CDR3 in DNA: TGTGCCAGCAAGATCGGGGGGGCAAATGAAAAACTGTTTTTT. Complete variable domain (other parts from reference TRBV28 and TRBJ1-4): DVKVTQSSRYLVKRTGEKVFLECVQDMDHENMFWYRQDPGLGLRLIYFSYDVKMKEKGDIPEGYSVSREKKERFSLILESASTNQTSMYLCASKIGGANEKLFFGSGTQLSVL.

This chain joins TRBV29-1 and TRBJ1-1; the match to TRBD1 covers 9 bases. There are 14 residues in the CDR3. V gave up 8 bases and J gave up 0 bases; unmatched junction bases: 7. The germline CDR1 and CDR2 sequences are SQVTM and ANQGSEA. This CDR3 reads CSPRTGAMNTEAFF. CDR3 nucleotides: TGCAGCCCTCGGACAGGGGCCATGAACACTGAAGCTTTCTTT.

This clone was observed a single time. This chain connects TRBV29-1 to TRBJ2-7, with 7 bases matching TRBD1. This CDR3 spans 13 amino acids. CDR1 is SQVTM and CDR2 is ANQGSEA in the germline V gene. V shed 4 bases and J 7 bases; nucleotides not matched to a gene: 10. DNA for the CDR3: TGCAGCGTTGGAACAGGGGATACCATAGAGCAGTACTTC. As protein: CSVGTGDTIEQYF.

This clone was detected a few times. V and J are TRBV2 and TRBJ2-2; 9 bases are a match to TRBD1. V lost 6 bases to trimming and J lost 5 bases; unmatched junction nucleotides: 4. From germline, CDR1 is SNHLY and CDR2 FYNNEI. The CDR3 sequence is 14 residues long. Here the CDR3 reads CASRPGTGTGELFF. CDR3 nucleotide sequence: TGTGCCAGCAGACCCGGGACAGGGACCGGGGAGCTGTTTTTT.

The V and J genes are TRBV25-1 and TRBJ2-3; D remains unclear. Germline V CDR1 and CDR2: MGHDK, SYGVNS. V was shortened by 3 bases and J by 4 bases, with 11 bases between the two germline ends. The CDR3 loop spans 14 amino acids. CDR3 sequence: CASSEPSRADTQYF. CDR3 nucleotides: TGTGCCAGCAGTGAGCCATCCCGGGCAGATACGCAGTATTTT.

The CDR3 reads CASSSTASSYEQYF. The CDR3 region has the DNA TGTGCCAGCAGCTCGACGGCCAGCTCCTACGAGCAGTACTTC. V and J are TRBV7-9 and TRBJ2-7; no clear D. Per germline, CDR1 SEHNR and CDR2 FQNEAQ (reference sequence). The CDR3 length is 14 residues. Trimming removed 4 bases at V and 0 bases at J, with 10 bases between.

This chain connects TRBV14 to TRBJ2-3; no reliable D call. This CDR3 comprises 14 residues. V lost 0 bases and J 6 bases, leaving 10 bases between the germline ends. CDR1 and CDR2 (germline): SGHDN, FVKESK. CDR3 nucleotides: TGTGCCAGCAGCCAAGAACGTCGGTCGGATACGCAGTATTTT. This codes for CASSQERRSDTQYF.

In its sample, this clone was seen many times. The V call is TRBV5-1, the J call TRBJ1-3; D remains unclear. CDR1 is SGHRS and CDR2 is YFSETQ in the germline V gene. The V and J ends lost 1 base and 2 bases respectively, with 10 bases between them. The CDR3 length is 15 residues. The CDR3: CASSLTVTAGNTIYF. CDR3 coding DNA: TGCGCCAGCAGCTTGACAGTCACAGCTGGAAACACCATATATTTT.

This clone was seen once. The chain is built from TRBV2 and TRBJ1-5; D is perhaps TRBD1 (6 bases). This CDR3 region has 15 residues. Trimming removed 7 bases at V and 7 bases at J, with 20 bases between. The germline V gene has CDR1 SNHLY and CDR2 FYNNEI. CDR3: CASNQQGGLRQPQHF. CDR3 nucleotide sequence: TGTGCCAGCAACCAACAGGGCGGATTGAGGCAGCCCCAGCATTTT.

This sequence joins TRBV5-1 and TRBJ2-1; no clear D gene. V dropped 4 bases and J dropped 4 bases, with 9 bases sitting between them. Germline CDR1 reads SGHRS; CDR2 reads YFSETQ. The CDR3 consists of 13 residues. In DNA, the CDR3 is TGCGCCAGCAGCCCCCTCGGATACAATGAGCAGTTCTTC. It codes for CASSPLGYNEQFF.